This T cell receptor (beta chain) was sequenced during a study of T cells in tumors after PD-1 blockade. The repertoire was sequenced with immunoSEQ multiplex PCR; TCRdb's copy has only in-frame clones and lacks some. The sample includes 4,000 to 6,000 clones, 65% to 70% of them seen just once. This clone was detected once. Sequenced material: tumor tissue, taken before anti-PD-1 treatment. This clonotype originated in a human donor with cutaneous squamous cell carcinoma.

The CDR3 sequence: CASSLAGSQPQHF. CDR3 DNA sequence: TGTGCCAGCAGTTTGGCGGGCAGTCAGCCCCAGCATTTT. The chain joins TRBV6-5 to TRBJ1-5; D is undetermined. Germline assignment: CDR1 MNHEY and CDR2 SVGAGI. Trimming took off 4 bases at V and 6 bases at J, with 10 bases between the two ends. The CDR3 has 13 residues.